This TCR beta chain comes out of a study of tumor-infiltrating lymphocytes in primary liver carcinoma. Study details: These patients were men and women whose ages were 30 to 69 years.

cDNA specific to TCR beta was made from around 470 ng of total RNA, with a constant-region primer employed for priming. Sequencing libraries for TCR beta derived from three nested multiplex PCR rounds that used slightly modified ARM-PCR. TCRdb reprocessed the multiplex PCR reads with MiXCR, giving one entry per CDR3 protein. The repertoire holds about 43,000 distinct CDR3 sequences, around 70% seen once, with approximately 19% in the top ten. Total RNA and DNA came together from approximately 20-30 mg of bulk tissue without cell sorting. This TCR came from a middle-aged man with primary liver carcinoma and hepatitis B virus infection. The specimen sequenced was liver tumor tissue from sampling region 2. Noted subset: tumor region T2, inferior pole.

The CDR3 protein is CVISTGVTTEAFF. The CDR3 DNA sequence: TGTGTAATCAGCACAGGGGTGACTACTGAAGCTTTCTTT. The chain links TRBV6-6 to TRBJ1-1; TRBD1 agrees at 7 bases. This CDR3 has 13 residues. Germline CDR1 reads MNHNY; CDR2 reads SVGAGI (reference sequence).